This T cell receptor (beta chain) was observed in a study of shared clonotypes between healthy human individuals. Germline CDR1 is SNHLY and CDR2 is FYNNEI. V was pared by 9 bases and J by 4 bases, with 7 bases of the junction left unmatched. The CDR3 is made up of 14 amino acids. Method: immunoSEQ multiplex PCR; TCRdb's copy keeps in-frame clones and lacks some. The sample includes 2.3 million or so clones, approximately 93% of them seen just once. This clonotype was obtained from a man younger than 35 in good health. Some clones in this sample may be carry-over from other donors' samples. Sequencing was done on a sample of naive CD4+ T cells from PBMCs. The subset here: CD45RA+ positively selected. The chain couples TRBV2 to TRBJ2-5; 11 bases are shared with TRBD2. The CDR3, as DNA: TGTGCCAGGGGAACTAGCGGGAGTAGAGAGACCCAGTACTTC. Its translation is CARGTSGSRETQYF.